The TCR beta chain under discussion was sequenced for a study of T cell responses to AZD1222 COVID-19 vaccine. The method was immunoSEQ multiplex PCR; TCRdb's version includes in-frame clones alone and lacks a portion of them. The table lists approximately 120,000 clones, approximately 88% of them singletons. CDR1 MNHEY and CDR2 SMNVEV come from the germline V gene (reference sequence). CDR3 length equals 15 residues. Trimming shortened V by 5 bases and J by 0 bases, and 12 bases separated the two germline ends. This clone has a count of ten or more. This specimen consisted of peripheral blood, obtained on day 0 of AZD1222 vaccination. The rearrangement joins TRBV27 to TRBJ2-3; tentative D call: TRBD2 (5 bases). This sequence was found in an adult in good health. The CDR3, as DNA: TGTGCCAGCAGTCCAAGGACGGGGAGCACAGATACGCAGTATTTT. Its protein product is CASSPRTGSTDTQYF.